The 9 T cell receptor beta chains given below trace back to one sample, sequenced in a study of CD8+CD57+ T cells in acquired aplastic anemia. CDR3 and TCR beta VDJ profiling relied on a genomic DNA template. TCRdb passed the reads through MiXCR, listing each CDR3 protein once. The data contain approximately 65,000 distinct CDR3 sequences, around 55% of them singletons. The material sequenced was sorted CD4+, CD8+, or CD8+CD57+ T cells (not recorded which) from PBMCs. The source of these receptors is a human donor in good health, serving as a control.

At least ten counts were recorded for this clonotype. The chain's CDR3 is CASSRAGLAGGDNEQFF. DNA for the CDR3: TGCGCCAGCAGCCGAGCGGGACTAGCGGGAGGCGACAATGAGCAGTTCTTC. The chain carries TRBV5-1 and TRBJ2-1, with TRBD2 matching 15 bases. With V trimmed by 4 bases and J by 5 bases, 7 bases remained unmatched. Germline V CDR1 and CDR2: SGHRS, YFSETQ. The CDR3 has 17 residues.

This clonotype was counted once. The CDR3 DNA reads as TGTGCCAGCAGCCCCCCCCGGGTCAACACCATATATTTT. Translation: CASSPPRVNTIYF. This chain links TRBV7-8 with TRBJ1-3; D is ambiguous. The CDR3 loop spans 13 amino acids. The germline gives CDR1 SGHVS, CDR2 FQNEAQ. Trimming left V 5 bases short and J 7 bases short, with 12 bases between.

This clonotype has ten or more counts. This chain links TRBV6-1 with TRBJ1-6; a possible D gene is TRBD1 (5 bases). V was pared by 7 bases and J by 6 bases, with 22 bases between. Germline CDR1 MNHNS, CDR2 SASEGT. The CDR3 loop spans 17 amino acids. The CDR3 loop is CASISPKTVGPNSPLHF. The CDR3 nucleotides read TGTGCCAGCATCTCCCCGAAGACAGTGGGGCCTAATTCACCCCTCCACTTT.

V gene TRBV30 combines with J gene TRBJ2-3; TRBD2 agrees at 11 bases. CDR3 length equals 17 residues. V trimming: 4 bases; J trimming: 0 bases; junction bases outside the gene matches: 9. Germline values: CDR1 GTSNPN, CDR2 SVGIG (reference sequence). CDR3 residues: CAWTGTSGDISTDTQYF. CDR3 nucleotide sequence: TGTGCCTGGACCGGGACTAGCGGAGATATTAGCACAGATACGCAGTATTTT. Looking up the rest from reference TRBV30 and TRBJ2-3 gives the full variable domain: SQTIHQWPATLVQPVGSPLSLECTVEGTSNPNLYWYRQAAGRGLQLLFYSVGIGQISSEVPQNLSASRPQDRQFILSSKKLLLSDSGFYLCAWTGTSGDISTDTQYFGPGTRLTVL.

This sequence joins TRBV2 and TRBJ2-1, with D possibly being TRBD1 or TRBD2 (5 bases each). This CDR3 has 15 amino acids. V was shortened by 6 bases and J by 0 bases, with 12 bases between the two germline ends. Germline CDR1 is SNHLY and CDR2 is FYNNEI. CDR3 in DNA: TGTGCCAGCAGCGGGACGTCTAGCTCCTACAATGAGCAGTTCTTC. This codes for CASSGTSSSYNEQFF.

This clonotype has a count of ten or more. The chain recombines TRBV23-1 with TRBJ2-1; TRBD2 aligns across 10 bases. TRBV23-1 carries the ORF label, with uncertain function. This CDR3 has 19 residues. Unmatched junction bases numbered 15, after V lost 6 bases and J lost 1 base. The DNA for the CDR3 is TGCGCCAGCAGGCAGGGATCTATACTTAGCGGGAGGTCCTACAATGAGCAGTTCTTC. It specifies CASRQGSILSGRSYNEQFF.

CDR3 DNA sequence: TGCAGCGTGCGGGACAGTAACTATGGCTACACCTTC. It is translated as CSVRDSNYGYTF. The chain uses TRBV29-1 and TRBJ1-2, with TRBD1 matching 7 bases. Per germline, CDR1 SQVTM and CDR2 ANQGSEA. The CDR3 sequence is 12 residues long. Trimming at V came to 6 bases and at J to 1 base, leaving 2 bases not matched to a gene.

The chain joins TRBV10-3 to TRBJ2-5; 11 nucleotides agree with TRBD2. The CDR3 contains 16 residues. V lost 5 bases and J lost 1; bases outside the gene matches: 6. Germline CDR1 is ENHRY and CDR2 is SYGVKD. The CDR3 DNA sequence: TGTGCCATCAGTACACTAGCGGGAGTGGGCCAAGAGACCCAGTACTTC. Translating gives CAISTLAGVGQETQYF.

This chain connects TRBV10-3 to TRBJ2-7; perhaps TRBD2 as D (6 bases). The V and J ends lost 11 bases and 6 bases respectively, with 14 bases between them. CDR3 length: 11 residues. The germline V gene has CDR1 ENHRY and CDR2 SYGVKD. CDR3 loop: CASQEGVEQYF. Here the CDR3 DNA reads TGTGCCTCCCAGGAGGGAGTCGAGCAGTACTTC.